The clone carrying this T cell receptor (beta chain) occurred a few times. What it recognizes is unknown. TCRdb processed the RT-PCR reads anew with MiXCR; each CDR3 protein has one entry. The sample lists around 750,000 distinct CDR3 sequences; 21% were seen once. The sample comes from a study of response to subunit inactivated influenza vaccine. V dropped 5 bases and J dropped 6 bases, with 17 bases sitting between them. The CDR3 sequence is 14 residues long. Regarding the study as a whole: Authors suggested that a seasonal influenza vaccination recruits few new T cells each time.

The sequence was obtained from a man between 50 and 59 years old who received an inactivated influenza vaccine. The genes are TRBV12-3 or TRBV12-4 and TRBJ2-7, with a weak D call TRBD1 (5 bases). The sequences come from PBMCs from blood, collected 5 days after vaccination. This CDR3 is CASSPSSGFTEQYF. The CDR3 DNA follows: TGTGCCAGCAGTCCTAGTTCAGGGTTTACCGAGCAGTACTTC.